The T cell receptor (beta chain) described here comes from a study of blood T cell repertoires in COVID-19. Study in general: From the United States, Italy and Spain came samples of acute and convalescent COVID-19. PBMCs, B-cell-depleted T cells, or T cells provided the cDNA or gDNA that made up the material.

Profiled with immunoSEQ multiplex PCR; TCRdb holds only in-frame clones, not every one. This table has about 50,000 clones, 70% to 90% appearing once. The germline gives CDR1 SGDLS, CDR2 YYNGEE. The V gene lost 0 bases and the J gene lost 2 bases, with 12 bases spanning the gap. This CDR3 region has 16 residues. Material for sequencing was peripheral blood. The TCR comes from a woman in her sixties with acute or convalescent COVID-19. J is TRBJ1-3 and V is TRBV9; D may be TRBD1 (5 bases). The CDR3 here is CASSVVEGLTGNTIYF. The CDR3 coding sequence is TGTGCCAGCAGCGTAGTCGAGGGACTCACTGGAAACACCATATATTTT.